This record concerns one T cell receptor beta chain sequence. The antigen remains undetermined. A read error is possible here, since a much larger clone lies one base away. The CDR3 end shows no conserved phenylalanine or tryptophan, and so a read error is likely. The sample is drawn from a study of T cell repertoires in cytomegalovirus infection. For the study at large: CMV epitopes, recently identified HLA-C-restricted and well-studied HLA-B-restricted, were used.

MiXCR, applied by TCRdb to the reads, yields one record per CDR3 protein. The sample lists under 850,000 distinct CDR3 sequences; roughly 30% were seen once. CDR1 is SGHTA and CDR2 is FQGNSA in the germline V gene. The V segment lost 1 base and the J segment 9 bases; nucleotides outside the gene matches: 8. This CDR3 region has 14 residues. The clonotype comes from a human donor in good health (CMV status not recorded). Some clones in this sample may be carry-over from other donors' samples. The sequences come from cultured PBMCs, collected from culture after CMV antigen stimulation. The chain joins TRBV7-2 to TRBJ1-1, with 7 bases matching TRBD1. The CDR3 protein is CASSLVQGGKKAFV. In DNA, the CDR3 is TGTGCCAGCAGCTTAGTTCAGGGGGGGAAAAAAGCTTTCGTT.